The entry that follows covers one TCR beta chain sequence. Its target is unknown. V lost 4 bases, J lost 1 base, and 23 bases lay in between. The germline V gene encodes CDR1 MGHRA and CDR2 YSYEKL. The CDR3 runs to 18 residues. The data are from a study of beta chain features in type 1 diabetes. Study findings and constraints: Type 1 diabetes patients had moderately but significantly shorter TCRB CDR3s in all four CD4+ subsets. cDNA sequencing could over-represent cells with high TCR expression.

The isolated RNA, all of it, was reverse transcribed, so expressed TCRB transcripts were what got sequenced. Assay used: immunoSEQ multiplex PCR; TCRdb lists only in-frame clones, some missing. The repertoire holds hundreds of thousands of clones, with about 11% as singletons. The source material was naive CD4+ T cells from blood. This clonotype was obtained from a man aged 25 to 40 with type 1 diabetes. The rearrangement joins TRBV4-1 to TRBJ2-7; TRBD2 is a possible D gene (6 bases). The CDR3 DNA sequence: TGCGCCAGCAGCCTAACTCCCGGAGGGGCAGTCACTTCCTACGAGCAGTACTTC. Its translation is CASSLTPGGAVTSYEQYF.